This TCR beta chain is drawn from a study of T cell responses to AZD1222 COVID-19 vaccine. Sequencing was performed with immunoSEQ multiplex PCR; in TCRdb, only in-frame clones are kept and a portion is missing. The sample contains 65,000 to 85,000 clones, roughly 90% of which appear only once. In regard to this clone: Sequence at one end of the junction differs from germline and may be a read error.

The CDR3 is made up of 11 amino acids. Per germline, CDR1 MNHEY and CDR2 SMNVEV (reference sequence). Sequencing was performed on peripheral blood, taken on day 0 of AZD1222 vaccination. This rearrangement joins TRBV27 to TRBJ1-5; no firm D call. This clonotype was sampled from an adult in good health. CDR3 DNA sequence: TGTGCCAGCAGTAGCGATCAGCCCCAGCATTTT. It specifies CASSSDQPQHF.